This T cell receptor (beta chain) is from a study of T-cell reconstitution after alpha-beta-depleted transplantation in children. This clonotype was observed many times. Unique molecular identifiers featured in how the TCRbeta library was prepared. Using its own MiXCR run on the PCR reads, TCRdb lists one record per CDR3 protein. Of hundreds of thousands of distinct CDR3 sequences listed, 16% were seen once; the top ten hold approximately 1.1%. CDR1 is SGHTA and CDR2 is FQGNSA in the germline V gene. Trimming pared 0 bases from V and 7 bases from J, leaving 12 bases between. The length of the CDR3 is 14 residues.

The specimen comprised PBMCs from the stem cell graft donor, sampled from the stem cell graft. The V and J genes are TRBV7-2 and TRBJ1-2; possibly TRBD1 for D (6 bases). The origin of this receptor is a human donor who donated a stem cell graft to a child with acute myeloid leukemia. The CDR3 bases are TGTGCCAGCAGCTTAGCGGGAGGGGGATCTGGCTACACCTTC. Translating gives CASSLAGGGSGYTF.